The 4 T cell receptor beta chains reported below all come from one sample, sequenced in a study of cytomegalovirus exposure and HLA in healthy donors. Researchers ran the PCR with 60 Vbeta and 13 Jbeta primers. Measured with immunoSEQ multiplex PCR; TCRdb has only the in-frame clones, and not every one. The sample includes around 84,000 clones. The sample comprised PBMCs. The receptor set was obtained from a man aged 25 to 45 in good health and CMV-seronegative.

The V call is TRBV29-1, the J call TRBJ1-5, with D possibly being TRBD1 (6 bases). Germline V gives CDR1 SQVTM, CDR2 ANQGSEA. There are 14 residues in the CDR3. Trimming left V 4 bases short and J 0 bases short, with 10 bases between. CDR3 DNA: TGCAGCGTTGTTACAGGGTATAGCAATCAGCCCCAGCATTTT. This gives the protein CSVVTGYSNQPQHF.

This chain joins TRBV18 and TRBJ2-7; no firm D call. The CDR3 is made up of 14 amino acids. V gave up 1 base and J gave up 5 bases, with 12 bases separating them. The germline CDR1 and CDR2 sequences are KGHSH and LQKENI. The CDR3 nucleotides are TGTGCCAGCTCACCACAACGCGGCCACGACGAGCAGTACTTC. Translating it yields CASSPQRGHDEQYF.

The J gene is TRBJ2-3, the V gene TRBV18; the match to TRBD2 covers 7 bases. Per the germline V gene, CDR1 is KGHSH and CDR2 is LQKENI. The ends lost 3 bases at V and 8 bases at J; junction bases unmatched: 17. The CDR3 length is 17 residues. The CDR3 bases are TGTGCCAGCTCACCCCAAAGGGCAGCGGGGCCGCTGGGTACGCAGTATTTT. Translation: CASSPQRAAGPLGTQYF.

This chain connects TRBV6-4 to TRBJ2-1, with 9 nucleotides matching TRBD2. Germline-derived CDR1 and CDR2 are MRHNA and SNTAGT. The CDR3 contains 18 residues. The V and J ends lost 5 bases and 6 bases, in that order; junction bases with no gene match: 17. Here the CDR3 DNA reads TGTGCCAGCAGTCGGGGTGGACCGGGACTAGCTTTGATCAATGAGCAGTTCTTC. As protein: CASSRGGPGLALINEQFF.